The present T cell receptor beta chain was sequenced within a study of monozygotic twins with cystic fibrosis. Broader study findings: Co-twins had the most similar V usage for 13 of 16 pairs, J for 8. Monozygotic CF twins shared more identical nucleotide clonotypes than unrelated patients. Median Simpson clonality of approximately 0.0091 suggested naive T cells predominated.

Of note for this clone: As yet, its antigen is unknown.

V lost 2 bases, J lost 0 bases, and 18 bases lay in between. The CDR3 covers 18 residues. Germline-derived CDR1 and CDR2 are SGHDT and YYEEEE. Clones were read by immunoSEQ multiplex PCR, and TCRdb kept only the in-frame ones, dropping some. This sample has just under 20,000 clones; 75% to 95% occur once, and the top ten carry more than 1.5%. The receptor was derived from a girl aged 2 to 9 with cystic fibrosis. The chain recombines TRBV5-6 with TRBJ2-1; possible D gene TRBD2, 5 bases. The material sequenced was blood. CDR3 sequence: CASSFGVLSGSSYNEQFF. CDR3 nucleotide sequence: TGTGCCAGCAGCTTTGGAGTTTTGAGCGGTAGCTCCTACAATGAGCAGTTCTTC.